Listed below are T cell receptor beta chains from one sample, sequenced in a study of control samples from healthy donors and cancer patients. Some clones are missing from TCRdb's copy, which holds only in-frame ones; the method was immunoSEQ multiplex PCR. Among under 150,000 clones listed, roughly 84% were seen once. Sequencing was carried out using blood. These receptors were obtained from a man aged 35 to 55 in good health. Both conserved end residues are part of each CDR3. D genes are given only for firm matches. Clone size is given for some rows only: seen once, a few or many times, or a class if the clone is expanded.

TRBJ2-1,-,once,TRBV4-3,TGCGCCAGCAGCCACGGAAGAGGACGGTGGTCCTACAATGAGCAGTTCTTC,CASSHGRGRWSYNEQFF
TRBJ2-7,-,-,TRBV25-1,TGTGCCAGCAGTGAGCCTGGGGCAGAATCTTACGAGCAGTACTTC,CASSEPGAESYEQYF
TRBJ1-1,-,once,TRBV5-6,TGTGCCAGCAGCTTCCAAGGCAGGGGGAACACTGAAGCTTTCTTT,CASSFQGRGNTEAFF
TRBJ1-5,-,-,TRBV18,TGTGCCAGCTCACCCACGGCAGGGAGTGGCAATCAGCCCCAGCATTTT,CASSPTAGSGNQPQHF
TRBJ2-7,TRBD2,-,TRBV20-1,TGCAGTGCTAGTCGGGCTAGCGGCTACGAGCAGTACTTC,CSASRASGYEQYF
TRBJ1-2,-,-,TRBV4-3,TGCGCCAGCAGCCAAGAGGTAGGGACCTATGGCTACACCTTC,CASSQEVGTYGYTF
TRBJ2-1,-,-,TRBV10-1,TGCGCCAGCAGTGGAGGAACCACACAGGGCCGCGATTACAATGAGCAGTTCTTC,CASSGGTTQGRDYNEQFF
TRBJ1-5,-,once,TRBV13,TGTGCCAGCAGCTCGCAGGGGATTCAGCCCCAGCATTTT,CASSSQGIQPQHF
TRBJ1-6,-,-,TRBV7-2,TGTGCCAGCAGCCCTACAGGGACCGATTCACCCCTCCACTTT,CASSPTGTDSPLHF
TRBJ1-5,-,-,TRBV5-8,TGTGCCAGCGGCAGGGCCCAGCATTTT,CASGRAQHF
TRBJ2-3,TRBD2,-,TRBV19,TGTGCCAGTAGGAGCGGGGGGGCTGATACGCAGTATTTT,CASRSGGADTQYF
TRBJ1-1,-,-,TRBV12-3/TRBV12-4,TGTGCCAGCAGTTTATCCACTGATTTCGGAGCTTTCTTT,CASSLSTDFGAFF
TRBJ2-3,-,-,TRBV5-1,TGCGCCAGCAGCTTGGGAGATACGCAGTATTTT,CASSLGDTQYF
TRBJ1-1,TRBD1,-,TRBV18,TGTGCCAGCTCACCGAGGAGGGACAGCGATGAAGCTTTCTTT,CASSPRRDSDEAFF
TRBJ1-6,-,-,TRBV6-6,TGTGCCAGCAGTCAGCCTCGGGGGGCCTCCTATAATTCACCCCTCCACTTT,CASSQPRGASYNSPLHF
TRBJ1-2,-,-,TRBV5-1,TGCGCCAGCAGCTGGGGGACGGGGGAGGGCTACACCTTC,CASSWGTGEGYTF
TRBJ2-5,TRBD1,-,TRBV9,TGTGCCAGCGAACGACAGGGTTCAGGGGAGACCCAGTACTTC,CASERQGSGETQYF
TRBJ2-5,TRBD1,-,TRBV24-1,TGTGCCACCAGTGATTTAGGACAGGGTCTGGAGACCCAGTACTTC,CATSDLGQGLETQYF
TRBJ1-5,-,-,TRBV18,TGTGCCAGCTCGCCGGACAGCTATAGCAATCAGCCCCAGCATTTT,CASSPDSYSNQPQHF
TRBJ1-4,TRBD1,once,TRBV7-6,TGTGCCAGCAGTCCCGACAGGGGGAATGAAAAACTGTTTTTT,CASSPDRGNEKLFF
TRBJ2-1,TRBD1,-,TRBV9,TGTGCCAGCAGCACCCCTCGGGACGGGACAGGGGTATACAATGAGCAGTTCTTC,CASSTPRDGTGVYNEQFF
TRBJ1-4,-,-,TRBV18,TGTGCCAGCTCACCTCGCATTAATGAAAAACTGTTTTTT,CASSPRINEKLFF
TRBJ1-2,-,-,TRBV27,TGTGCTCTCAGGCCGTACGGCTACACCTTC,CALRPYGYTF
TRBJ1-6,-,-,TRBV11-3,TGTGCCAGCAGCTTAAATGCAGGGACCTCACCCCTCCACTTT,CASSLNAGTSPLHF
TRBJ2-5,-,-,TRBV7-3,TGTGCCAGCAGCCGTGGTTTGGGGGAGACCCAGTACTTC,CASSRGLGETQYF
TRBJ2-7,-,-,TRBV7-8,TGTGCCAGCAGCCTCATCCTAACAGGGTACGAGCAGTACTTC,CASSLILTGYEQYF
TRBJ1-2,-,few,TRBV7-9,TGTGCCAGCAGCCCACCGACAGCCGTTCGGGGCTACACCTTC,CASSPPTAVRGYTF
TRBJ1-3,-,once,TRBV13,TGTGCCAGCAGCAGATTCGGGGACCACTCTGGAAACACCATATATTTT,CASSRFGDHSGNTIYF
TRBJ1-6,-,-,TRBV10-3,TGTGCCATCAGTGCAGGGGAGGGTTCACCCCTCCACTTT,CAISAGEGSPLHF
TRBJ2-7,-,-,TRBV10-1,TGCGCCAGCAGTTGGGACACCAAATACGAGCAGTACTTC,CASSWDTKYEQYF
TRBJ1-1,-,-,TRBV19,TGTGCCAGTAGTCCTGGGTTTGGCCGAGTCACTGAAGCTTTCTTT,CASSPGFGRVTEAFF
TRBJ1-2,-,-,TRBV27,TGTGCCAGCAGTTTAGACGGCAGGCCCTATGGCTACACCTTC,CASSLDGRPYGYTF
TRBJ2-1,-,-,TRBV5-1,TGCGCCAGCGCATTTGGTAATGAGCAGTTCTTC,CASAFGNEQFF
TRBJ2-7,-,-,TRBV27,TGTGCCAGCAGTTTCGGGCAGCCCTACGAGCAGTACTTC,CASSFGQPYEQYF
TRBJ2-7,TRBD1,-,TRBV7-2,TGTGCCAGCAGCCCGGACAGGGACTCCTACGAGCAGTACTTC,CASSPDRDSYEQYF
TRBJ2-1,-,-,TRBV27,TGTGCCAGCAGAGCAGAATGGGCGTTTGTCGGGAATGAGCAGTTCTTC,CASRAEWAFVGNEQFF
TRBJ2-7,-,-,TRBV7-9,TGTGCCAGCAGCCCCGGGACCCACAGCTCCTACGAGCAGTACTTC,CASSPGTHSSYEQYF
TRBJ1-3,-,-,TRBV7-2,TGTGCCAGCAGCCAAGGAAACTCTGGAAACACCATATATTTT,CASSQGNSGNTIYF
TRBJ2-5,TRBD1,-,TRBV18,TGTGCCAGCTCAATCGGACAGGGTGAGACCCAGTACTTC,CASSIGQGETQYF
TRBJ1-1,TRBD1,-,TRBV4-3,TGCGCCAGCAGCCAAGACAGGGGGCCGGACACTGAAGCTTTCTTT,CASSQDRGPDTEAFF
TRBJ1-5,-,-,TRBV6-5,TGTGCCAGCAGTTACGATGGCAGGGGAGGTCAGCCCCAGCATTTT,CASSYDGRGGQPQHF
TRBJ1-4,TRBD1,-,TRBV19,TGTGCCAGTAGTATAGCCTATCGGACAGGGGCGAAAAGGACTAATGAAAAACTGTTTTTT,CASSIAYRTGAKRTNEKLFF
TRBJ1-2,-,-,TRBV5-4,TGTGCCAGCAGCGGAAAAGGGGGATTTGCGTATGGCTACACCTTC,CASSGKGGFAYGYTF
TRBJ2-3,TRBD1,-,TRBV29-1,TGCAGCGCTCAGGACAGGCTATACGGCACAGATACGCAGTATTTT,CSAQDRLYGTDTQYF
TRBJ2-3,-,once,TRBV18,TGTGCCAGCTCAGAGGCGAGCACAGATACGCAGTATTTT,CASSEASTDTQYF
TRBJ1-6,-,-,TRBV7-2,TGTGCCAGCCGCCTGGGCCTGAGGGCACCCCTCCACTTT,CASRLGLRAPLHF
TRBJ2-5,-,-,TRBV7-2,TGTGCCAGCAGCTTATTCGCTGGGCAAGAGACCCAGTACTTC,CASSLFAGQETQYF
TRBJ1-1,-,-,TRBV3-1/TRBV3-2,TGTGCCAGCAGCCAAGAAAGGGGTTTCACTGAAGCTTTCTTT,CASSQERGFTEAFF
TRBJ2-1,-,-,TRBV28,TGTGCCAGCAGCCCCCCCAGGGTAAGATCCTACAATGAGCAGTTCTTC,CASSPPRVRSYNEQFF
TRBJ1-2,TRBD1,-,TRBV6-5,TGTGCCAGCAGTTACTACGGGACAGGCCCCGGGGGCTACACCTTC,CASSYYGTGPGGYTF
TRBJ2-2,-,-,TRBV25-1,TGTGCCAGCAGTGATATACGGAGGGCCGGGGAGCTGTTTTTT,CASSDIRRAGELFF